One and the same sample provided the 20 T cell receptor beta chains below, sequenced in a study of cytomegalovirus exposure and HLA in healthy donors. PCR amplification relied on 60 Vbeta primers (plus 13 Jbeta primers). The repertoire was sequenced with immunoSEQ multiplex PCR; TCRdb's copy has only in-frame clones and lacks some. The sample consists of over 150,000 clones, around 79% of them appearing once. The sequenced sample was PBMCs. These receptors all stem from a man in his thirties or forties in good health and CMV-seropositive.

The J gene is TRBJ2-3, the V gene TRBV19; a weak D match, TRBD2 (5 bases). V was cut by 3 bases and J by 2 bases, with 18 bases left in between. Germline-derived CDR1 and CDR2 are LNHDA and SQIVND (reference sequence). CDR3 length: 17 amino acids. This CDR3 reads CASSIPSKGESTDTQYF. CDR3 DNA sequence: TGTGCCAGTAGTATCCCCTCTAAGGGAGAGTCCACAGATACGCAGTATTTT.

This clone has only a few counts. The chain couples TRBV28 to TRBJ2-7, with D maybe TRBD2 (5 bases). Trimming removed 5 bases at V and 4 bases at J, with 12 bases between. The CDR3 runs 13 residues. From germline, CDR1 is MDHEN and CDR2 SYDVKM. In DNA, the CDR3 is TGTGCCAGCAGTCCTTGGACGGGGTACGAGCAGTACTTC. Its translation is CASSPWTGYEQYF.

The chain is built from TRBV27 and TRBJ1-4; D gene unclear. V lost 5 bases and J 3 bases, leaving 10 bases between the germline ends. Germline assignment: CDR1 MNHEY and CDR2 SMNVEV (reference sequence). The CDR3 consists of 14 residues. The CDR3 protein is CASSQRGSNEKLFF. The CDR3 nucleotides read TGTGCCAGCAGTCAACGGGGTTCTAATGAAAAACTGTTTTTT.

V gene TRBV9 combines with J gene TRBJ2-1; TRBD2 aligns across 9 bases. The V segment lost 3 bases and the J segment 6 bases; nucleotides outside the gene matches: 4. The CDR3 runs to 14 residues. In germline, CDR1 is SGDLS, CDR2 YYNGEE. The DNA of the CDR3 is TGTGCCAGCAGCGCCGCGGGAGGGCCCAATGAGCAGTTCTTC. This codes for CASSAAGGPNEQFF.

This chain joins TRBV4-3 and TRBJ1-1; D gene unclear. Germline V gene lookup returns CDR1 LGHNA and CDR2 YSLEER. V lost 4 bases, J lost 0 bases, and 6 bases lay in between. The CDR3 runs 13 residues. The DNA of the CDR3 is TGCGCCAGCAGCCGGAGGTTGAACACTGAAGCTTTCTTT. Its protein product is CASSRRLNTEAFF.

CDR3 DNA: TGTGCCATCAGTGATCAATCGGCAGAGGGCGGTGAAAAACTGTTTTTT. Protein product: CAISDQSAEGGEKLFF. The chain combines TRBV10-3 with TRBJ1-4; D unresolved. This CDR3 is 16 amino acids long. V lost 3 bases, J lost 7 bases, and 18 bases lay in between. CDR1 ENHRY and CDR2 SYGVKD come from the germline V gene.

This clone was seen only once. The V and J genes are TRBV6-5 and TRBJ2-3, with D possibly matching TRBD1 (6 bases). Per germline, CDR1 MNHEY and CDR2 SVGAGI. V was clipped by 0 bases and J by 6 bases, with 10 bases between them. This CDR3 region has 14 residues. The CDR3 region is CASSYSPGVDTQYF. CDR3 DNA: TGTGCCAGCAGTTACTCCCCAGGGGTGGATACGCAGTATTTT.

V usage is TRBV6-4 and J usage is TRBJ1-5; 10 bases match TRBD1. V lost 3 bases, J lost 11 bases, and 4 bases stayed unmatched. The CDR3 is 13 amino acids. Germline V CDR1 and CDR2: MRHNA, SNTAGT. CDR3 sequence (DNA): TGTGCCAGCAGTGAGGGACAGGGGACGTCCCAGCATTTT. It translates to CASSEGQGTSQHF.

This chain connects TRBV10-2 to TRBJ2-7; 10 bases are shared with TRBD2. J was trimmed by 2 bases and V by 9 bases; bases with no gene match: 10. The length of the CDR3 is 15 residues. Germline loops: CDR1 WSHSY, CDR2 SAAADI. CDR3 in DNA: TGCGCCAGTATTGGCCTAGCGGGAGATACCTACGAGCAGTACTTC. It encodes CASIGLAGDTYEQYF.

This sequence joins TRBV6-6 and TRBJ1-5; TRBD1 might be the D (5 bases). Trimming took 9 bases from V and 1 from J, leaving 13 bases between them. The CDR3 totals 14 residues. The V gene's germline CDR1 is MNHNY and CDR2 SVGAGI (reference sequence). The CDR3 nucleotides read TGTGCCAGTCGACAGACCTTAAGCAATCAGCCCCAGCATTTT. Translated, it gives CASRQTLSNQPQHF.

A note on this clone: The junction shows a germline mismatch at one end, possibly a read error. This rearrangement joins TRBV9 to TRBJ1-4; the match to TRBD1 covers 7 bases. The CDR3 spans 14 residues. Per germline, CDR1 SGDLS and CDR2 YYNGEE. The CDR3 here is CAGSVRGPGEKLFF. The CDR3 nucleotides read TGTGCCGGCAGCGTAAGGGGGCCGGGTGAAAAACTGTTTTTT.

A single count supports this clone. V is TRBV6-1 and J is TRBJ2-5; 10 nucleotides agree with TRBD2. The germline CDR1 and CDR2 sequences are MNHNS and SASEGT. V lost 0 bases and J lost 4; bases outside the gene matches: 11. CDR3 length: 18 residues. CDR3: CASSEAGLAGAPGETQYF. CDR3 coding DNA: TGTGCCAGCAGTGAAGCTGGGCTAGCGGGAGCGCCAGGAGAGACCCAGTACTTC.

The chain joins TRBV6-1 to TRBJ2-1, with 10 bases identical to TRBD1. The length of the CDR3 is 13 residues. J gave up 10 bases and V 10 bases, and 10 bases lay outside the gene matches. CDR1 MNHNS and CDR2 SASEGT come from the germline V gene. CDR3 region: CAIGRDRGAEQFF. The DNA for the CDR3 is TGTGCCATCGGGCGGGACAGGGGCGCCGAGCAGTTCTTC.

The V and J genes are TRBV13 and TRBJ2-5; 9 bases agree with TRBD1. The CDR3 consists of 14 residues. Germline V CDR1 and CDR2: PRHDT, FYEKMQ (reference sequence). The junction had 2 bases not matched to a gene; V was cut back by 3 bases and J by 3 bases. CDR3 residues: CASSFDRGEETQYF. The CDR3 DNA is TGTGCCAGCAGCTTCGACAGGGGGGAAGAGACCCAGTACTTC.

The chain has TRBV9 and TRBJ1-3; D unresolved. The CDR3 covers 16 residues. V lost 4 bases and J lost 0, with 14 bases in between. Germline V gives CDR1 SGDLS, CDR2 YYNGEE. CDR3: CASSSQTELSGNTIYF. The CDR3, as DNA: TGTGCCAGCAGCTCCCAAACGGAGCTCTCTGGAAACACCATATATTTT.

The CDR3 region has the DNA TGTGCCACCAGCAGAGATCTACCACAGAGCGGCTACACCTTC. Its translation is CATSRDLPQSGYTF. V and J are TRBV15 and TRBJ1-2; D is unclear. In germline, CDR1 is LNHNV, CDR2 YYDKDF (reference sequence). The CDR3 runs to 14 residues. Trimming removed 0 bases from V and 8 bases from J, with 13 bases in between.

This chain uses TRBV5-1 with TRBJ2-7; weak D call: TRBD1 (5 bases). Trimming shortened V by 0 bases and J by 4 bases, and 11 bases separated the two germline ends. This CDR3 region has 14 residues. Germline CDR1 SGHRS, CDR2 YFSETQ. CDR3 region: CASSLARGLYEQYF. The CDR3 DNA follows: TGCGCCAGCAGCTTGGCTAGGGGTCTTTACGAGCAGTACTTC.

This clone was seen many times. The genes are TRBV7-9 and TRBJ1-4; D is ambiguous. Germline V gene data show CDR1 as SEHNR and CDR2 as FQNEAQ (reference sequence). Trimming shortened V by 5 bases and J by 0 bases, and 10 bases separated the two germline ends. This CDR3 has 15 amino acids. CDR3 DNA: TGTGCCAGCAGCGTCCCTAGTACAACTAATGAAAAACTGTTTTTT. This codes for CASSVPSTTNEKLFF.

CDR3 in DNA: TGTGCCAGCAGCTTAGACAGGCAGTACACTGAAGCTTTCTTT. The encoded protein is CASSLDRQYTEAFF. V gene TRBV7-8 combines with J gene TRBJ1-1; D is perhaps TRBD1 (5 bases). CDR1 and CDR2 (germline): SGHVS, FQNEAQ. With 1 base removed from V and 3 bases from J, the gap between germline ends came to 9 bases. The CDR3 sequence is 14 residues long.

The V call is TRBV2, the J call TRBJ2-3; D call uncertain. The CDR3 contains 12 residues. Germline CDR1 is SNHLY and CDR2 is FYNNEI. The V and J ends lost 6 bases and 5 bases respectively, with 9 bases between them. The CDR3 DNA reads TGTGCCAGCAGCCCCACGGGAGATACGCAGTATTTT. Protein: CASSPTGDTQYF.